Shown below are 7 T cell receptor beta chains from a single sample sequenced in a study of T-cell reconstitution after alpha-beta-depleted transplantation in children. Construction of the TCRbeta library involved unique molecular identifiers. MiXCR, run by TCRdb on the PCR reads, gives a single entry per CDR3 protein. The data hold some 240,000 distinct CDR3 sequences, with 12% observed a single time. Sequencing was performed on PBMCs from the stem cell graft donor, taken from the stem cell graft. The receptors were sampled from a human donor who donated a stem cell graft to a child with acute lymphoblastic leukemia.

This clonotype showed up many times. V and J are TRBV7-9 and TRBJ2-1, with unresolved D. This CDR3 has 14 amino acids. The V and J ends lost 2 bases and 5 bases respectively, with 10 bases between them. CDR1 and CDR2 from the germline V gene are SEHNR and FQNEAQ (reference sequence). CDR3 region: CASSLWAENNEQFF. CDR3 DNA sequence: TGTGCCAGCAGCTTATGGGCAGAAAACAATGAGCAGTTCTTC.

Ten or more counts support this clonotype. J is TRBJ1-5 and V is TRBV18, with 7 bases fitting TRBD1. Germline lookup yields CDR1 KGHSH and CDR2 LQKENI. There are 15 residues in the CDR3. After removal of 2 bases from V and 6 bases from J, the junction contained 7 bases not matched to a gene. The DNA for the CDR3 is TGTGCCAGCTCACCAACGACAGGGAGCGGTCAGCCCCAGCATTTT. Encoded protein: CASSPTTGSGQPQHF.

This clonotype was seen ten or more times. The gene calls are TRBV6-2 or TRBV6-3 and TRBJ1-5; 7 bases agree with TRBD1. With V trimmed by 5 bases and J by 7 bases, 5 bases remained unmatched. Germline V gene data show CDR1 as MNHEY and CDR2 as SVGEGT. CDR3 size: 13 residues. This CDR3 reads CASSNNRGQPQHF. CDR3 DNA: TGTGCCAGCAGTAATAACAGGGGACAGCCCCAGCATTTT.

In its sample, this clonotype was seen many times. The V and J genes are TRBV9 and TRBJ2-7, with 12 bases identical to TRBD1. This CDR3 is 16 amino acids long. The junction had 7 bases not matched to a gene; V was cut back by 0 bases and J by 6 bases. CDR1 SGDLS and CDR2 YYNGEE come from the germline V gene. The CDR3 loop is CASSVAGGTGGTEQYF. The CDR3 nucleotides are TGTGCCAGCAGCGTAGCGGGCGGGACAGGGGGCACCGAGCAGTACTTC.

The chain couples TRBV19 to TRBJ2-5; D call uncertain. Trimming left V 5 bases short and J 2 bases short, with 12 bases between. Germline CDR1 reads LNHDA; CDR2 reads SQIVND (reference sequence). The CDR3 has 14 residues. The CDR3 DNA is TGTGCCAGTAGTTGGAGTGTCAGGCAAGAGACCCAGTACTTC. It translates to CASSWSVRQETQYF. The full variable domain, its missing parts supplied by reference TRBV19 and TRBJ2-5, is DGGITQSPKYLFRKEGQNVTLSCEQNLNHDAMYWYRQDPGQGLRLIYYSQIVNDFQKGDIAEGYSVSREKKESFPLTVTSAQKNPTAFYLCASSWSVRQETQYFGPGTRLLVL.

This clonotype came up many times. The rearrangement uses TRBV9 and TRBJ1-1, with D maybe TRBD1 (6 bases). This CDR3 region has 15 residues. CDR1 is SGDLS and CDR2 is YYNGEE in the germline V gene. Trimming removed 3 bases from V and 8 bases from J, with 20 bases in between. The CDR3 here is CASSGLTQGLGEAFF. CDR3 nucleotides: TGTGCCAGCAGCGGCCTAACCCAGGGGTTAGGGGAAGCTTTCTTT.

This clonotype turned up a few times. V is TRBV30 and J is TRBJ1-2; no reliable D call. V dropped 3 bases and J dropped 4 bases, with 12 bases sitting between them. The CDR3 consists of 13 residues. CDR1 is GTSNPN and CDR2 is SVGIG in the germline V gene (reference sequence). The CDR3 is CAWRGRLGYGYTF. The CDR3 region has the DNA TGTGCCTGGAGAGGACGGTTGGGCTATGGCTACACCTTC. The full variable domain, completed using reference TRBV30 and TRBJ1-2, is SQTIHQWPATLVQPVGSPLSLECTVEGTSNPNLYWYRQAAGRGLQLLFYSVGIGQISSEVPQNLSASRPQDRQFILSSKKLLLSDSGFYLCAWRGRLGYGYTFGSGTRLTVV.